Below, 9 T cell receptor beta chains from the same sample are listed, as sequenced in a study of shared clonotypes between healthy human individuals (TCRdb year 2020). Libraries were constructed by the immunoSEQ multiplex PCR assay. TCRdb mirrors the immuneACCESS table, restricted to in-frame sequences. Some clones are absent from its copies; in checked studies, under half trace to an unresolved V gene, and the reason for the others is unknown. The sample data list 2 million to 2.5 million clones, and 93% of these were observed just once. The ten largest clones take up about 0.39% of the sample. Sequenced: naive CD4+ T cells from PBMCs. The cell subset or site label corresponds to: CD45RA+ positively selected. The receptor source for this set is a man aged 18 to 30 in good health. Some clones in this sample may be carry-over from other donors' samples.

The V and J genes are TRBV20-1 and TRBJ2-1; TRBD2 might be the D (7 bases). This CDR3 region has 11 residues. Germline assignment: CDR1 DFQATT and CDR2 SNEGSKA (reference sequence). Trimming removed 8 bases at V and 6 bases at J, with 11 bases between. CDR3 protein: CSSRGGNEQFF. CDR3 nucleotide sequence: TGCAGTTCGAGGGGGGGCAATGAGCAGTTCTTC.

This clone has only one observation. The chain uses TRBV7-2 and TRBJ2-7; 7 bases are a match to TRBD1. CDR1 SGHTA and CDR2 FQGNSA come from the germline V gene. V dropped 5 bases and J dropped 1; count of bases not matched to a gene: 5. This CDR3 is built from 14 residues. DNA for the CDR3: TGTGCCAGCAGCCCACCGGGACAGTCCTACGAGCAGTACTTC. It translates to CASSPPGQSYEQYF.

This clone was detected once. V gene TRBV4-1 combines with J gene TRBJ2-4; D tentatively reads TRBD1 or TRBD2 (5 bases each). Germline CDR1 is MGHRA and CDR2 is YSYEKL. The CDR3 has 17 amino acids. The germline V and J ends were trimmed by 0 bases and 3 bases, with 15 bases remaining between them. For the CDR3, the DNA is TGCGCCAGCAGCCAAGAAAGGGGACCATTGGGCAAAAACATTCAGTACTTC. It yields the protein CASSQERGPLGKNIQYF.

Comments on this clone: Different DNA sequences within this sample yield the same CDR3. The chain links TRBV5-1 to TRBJ2-3, with 10 nucleotides matching TRBD2. With V trimmed by 0 bases and J by 2 bases, 3 bases remained unmatched. This CDR3 contains 16 residues. The germline V gene has CDR1 SGHRS and CDR2 YFSETQ. For the CDR3, the DNA is TGCGCCAGCAGCTTGGGTCTAGCGGGGGCCACAGATACGCAGTATTTT. Amino acid sequence: CASSLGLAGATDTQYF.

The V gene is TRBV14, the J gene TRBJ2-5; possibly TRBD1 for D (6 bases). Trimming removed 4 bases at V and 5 bases at J, with 20 bases between. CDR1 and CDR2 from the germline V gene are SGHDN and FVKESK. The CDR3 is 16 amino acids. This CDR3 is CASSRPRQGNLETQYF. The CDR3 nucleotides read TGTGCCAGCAGCCGCCCGCGGCAGGGGAATCTTGAGACCCAGTACTTC.

This chain connects TRBV6-5 to TRBJ2-2; a weak D match, TRBD1 (5 bases). Germline lookup yields CDR1 MNHEY and CDR2 SVGAGI. CDR3 length: 15 residues. Deletions cut 2 bases from V and 0 bases from J, with 7 bases between. This CDR3 reads CASSYGASNTGELFF. The CDR3 DNA reads TGTGCCAGCAGTTACGGGGCGTCGAACACCGGGGAGCTGTTTTTT.

The chain recombines TRBV5-1 with TRBJ2-1; no clear D. Germline values: CDR1 SGHRS, CDR2 YFSETQ. V was clipped by 3 bases and J by 3 bases, with 16 bases between them. The CDR3 extends over 16 amino acids. The CDR3 DNA reads TGCGCCAGCAGCTCCGAACTTGGCGGCCGCTACAATGAGCAGTTCTTC. Translation gives CASSSELGGRYNEQFF.

The V call is TRBV28, the J call TRBJ2-3; TRBD2 matches 9 bases. After removal of 8 bases from V and 1 base from J, the junction contained 10 bases not matched to a gene. The length of the CDR3 is 16 residues. Germline V gene sequence: CDR1 MDHEN, CDR2 SYDVKM. The CDR3 DNA sequence: TGTGCCAGCGTTCGGGCGGGAGGGACTGGCACAGATACGCAGTATTTT. Its protein is CASVRAGGTGTDTQYF.

The CDR3 DNA reads TGTGCCAGCAGCCCAGGGATAGGTTACACCGGGGAGCTGTTTTTT. It is translated as CASSPGIGYTGELFF. This sequence joins TRBV7-2 and TRBJ2-2; the D gene is possibly TRBD1 (5 bases). This CDR3 has 15 amino acids. Germline-derived CDR1 and CDR2 are SGHTA and FQGNSA. V gave up 5 bases and J gave up 3 bases, with 13 bases separating them. Drawing the rest from reference TRBV7-2 and TRBJ2-2, the complete variable domain is GAGVSQSPSNKVTEKGKDVELRCDPISGHTALYWYRQSLGQGLEFLIYFQGNSAPDKSGLPSDRFSAERTGGSVSTLTIQRTQQEDSAVYLCASSPGIGYTGELFFGEGSRLTVL.